The next 14 T cell receptor beta chains were all read from a single sample in a study of cytomegalovirus exposure and HLA in healthy donors. PCR amplification relied on 60 Vbeta primers (plus 13 Jbeta primers). Here immunoSEQ multiplex PCR was the method, and the copy in TCRdb shows in-frame clones only, minus some. Of 75,000 to 85,000 clones detected, about three quarters appear once; the ten largest clones hold 1.1%. Specimen: PBMCs. These receptors all stem from a male donor in good health and CMV-seronegative.

This clone was seen more than once but under ten times. The CDR3 DNA reads TGTGCCAGCAGCTCTCTCCGACAGGTTGGCTACACCTTC. Translated, it gives CASSSLRQVGYTF. The rearrangement joins TRBV11-2 to TRBJ1-2; TRBD1 is a possible D gene (6 bases). This CDR3 region has 13 residues. V was shortened by 4 bases and J by 7 bases, with 13 bases between the two germline ends. CDR1 SGHAT and CDR2 FQNNGV come from the germline V gene.

The CDR3 is CASRTGTEGNQPQHF. In nucleotides, the CDR3 is TGCGCCAGCAGGACCGGGACAGAGGGCAATCAGCCCCAGCATTTT. The chain joins TRBV23-1 to TRBJ1-5; 7 bases are shared with TRBD1. TRBV23-1 is recorded as an ORF, its role being uncertain. V trimming: 6 bases; J trimming: 2 bases; junction bases outside the gene matches: 7. This CDR3 has 15 residues.

The chain carries TRBV6-1 and TRBJ1-1, with D uncertain. Germline CDR1 is MNHNS and CDR2 is SASEGT. The CDR3 loop spans 17 amino acids. V lost 4 bases and J 0 bases, leaving 18 bases between the germline ends. The CDR3 DNA follows: TGTGCCAGCAGTGGACAATATCCAAGGAACATGAACACTGAAGCTTTCTTT. It yields the protein CASSGQYPRNMNTEAFF.

The CDR3 sequence: CASRDSGRSSYEQYF. In nucleotides, the CDR3 is TGTGCCAGCAGAGATAGCGGGAGGAGCTCCTACGAGCAGTACTTC. The chain is built from TRBV6-1 and TRBJ2-7, with TRBD2 matching over 10 bases. This CDR3 spans 15 amino acids. Germline V gene sequence: CDR1 MNHNS, CDR2 SASEGT. The trim removed 6 bases at V and 0 bases at J, leaving 5 bases unmatched.

With respect to this clone: Its ends do not fully match the called genes, so a read error is possible. The chain joins TRBV5-1 to TRBJ1-2, with D uncertain. Germline V gene sequence: CDR1 SGHRS, CDR2 YFSETQ. This CDR3 spans 13 amino acids. The CDR3 reads CASSIDSNYGYPF. In DNA form, the CDR3 reads TGCGCCAGCAGCATCGACTCAAACTATGGCTACCCCTTC.

The V gene is TRBV4-2, the J gene TRBJ1-6; tentative D call: TRBD1 (6 bases). Per the germline V gene, CDR1 is LGHNA and CDR2 is YNFKEQ. Trimming removed 7 bases at V and 8 bases at J, with 18 bases between. The CDR3 is 15 amino acids. CDR3 amino acids: CASKPATGLDSPLHF. For the CDR3, the DNA is TGTGCCAGCAAACCCGCGACAGGTCTAGATTCACCCCTCCACTTT.

Here the CDR3 reads CASSMTGANTGELFF. The CDR3 DNA follows: TGTGCCAGCAGCATGACAGGGGCGAACACCGGGGAGCTGTTTTTT. This chain joins TRBV7-2 and TRBJ2-2; 8 bases align to TRBD1. Germline loops: CDR1 SGHTA, CDR2 FQGNSA. V was pared by 5 bases and J by 0 bases, with 2 bases of the junction left unmatched. The CDR3 consists of 15 residues.

With regard to this clone: The germline gene is not matched at one end of the junction; a read error may be the cause. The rearrangement joins TRBV7-7 to TRBJ2-2, with 9 bases aligning to TRBD2. CDR3 length: 16 residues. Germline CDR1 SSHAT, CDR2 FNYEAQ (reference sequence). The CDR3 coding sequence is TGTGCTAGCAGCTTCGTGCTAGCGGGAAACACCGGGGAGCTGTTTTTT. Encoded protein: CASSFVLAGNTGELFF.

This chain joins TRBV5-4 and TRBJ2-5, with 7 nucleotides matching TRBD1. The DNA end is more similar to TRBJ2-7, so the J call may be wrong. CDR3 length: 12 residues. Germline CDR1 is SGHNT and CDR2 is YYREEE (reference sequence). The CDR3: CASSSSGGEQYF. The CDR3 region has the DNA TGTGCCAGCAGCTCCTCAGGGGGCGAGCAGTACTTC.

V is TRBV4-2 and J is TRBJ2-3; 10 bases align to TRBD2. V gave up 3 bases and J gave up 0 bases; unmatched junction bases: 6. Germline CDR1 LGHNA, CDR2 YNFKEQ. The CDR3 runs to 17 residues. CDR3 DNA sequence: TGTGCCAGCAGCCAGACCTCTAGCGGGGGCAGCACAGATACGCAGTATTTT. Translation gives CASSQTSSGGSTDTQYF.

The V call is TRBV15, the J call TRBJ1-1, with TRBD1 as a possible D gene (6 bases). Germline CDR1 reads LNHNV; CDR2 reads YYDKDF (reference sequence). The V and J ends lost 6 bases and 4 bases respectively, with 9 bases between them. This CDR3 has 12 amino acids. The chain's CDR3 is CATRKGGTEAFF. The CDR3 DNA reads as TGTGCCACCAGAAAAGGGGGCACTGAAGCTTTCTTT.

The chain uses TRBV6-5 and TRBJ2-1; D uncertain. V was trimmed by 2 bases and J by 0 bases, leaving 5 bases between them. The CDR3 consists of 14 residues. Germline V gene sequence: CDR1 MNHEY, CDR2 SVGAGI. CDR3 bases: TGTGCCAGCAGTTACAGCCACTCCTACAATGAGCAGTTCTTC. Amino acid sequence: CASSYSHSYNEQFF.

This chain connects TRBV7-2 to TRBJ1-1; TRBD1 matches 7 bases. This CDR3 is built from 14 residues. The V segment lost 5 bases and the J segment 11 bases; nucleotides outside the gene matches: 14. Germline CDR1 SGHTA, CDR2 FQGNSA. The chain's CDR3 is CASSRESRGLMAFF. In DNA form, the CDR3 reads TGTGCCAGCAGCCGCGAGAGTAGGGGGCTTATGGCTTTCTTT.

The chain carries TRBV7-2 and TRBJ1-1; a weak D match, TRBD1 (6 bases). Looked up from germline, CDR1 is SGHTA and CDR2 is FQGNSA. The CDR3 runs to 13 residues. V gave up 2 bases and J gave up 6 bases, with 10 bases separating them. CDR3 nucleotide sequence: TGTGCCAGCAGCTTACTCAGGGGCTCTGAAGCTTTCTTT. Translation gives CASSLLRGSEAFF.